This TCR beta chain was sequenced during a study of cytomegalovirus exposure and HLA in healthy donors (TCRdb year 2017). About the investigation overall: An earlier analysis of roughly 500 of the donors reported 276 Gb of sequence data and 117 million unique TCR beta sequences obtained from 180 million or so T cells. About 330 gigabases of sequencing data and 91 million or so unique TCR sequences made up an early release that covered approximately 650 HLA-typed donors. Of the approximately 370 genotyped donors, 65% to 90% were placed in the genetic ancestry cluster associated with self-reported Caucasian donors. The aim of the study was to test whether cataloging public T cell receptors could identify signatures of past pathogen exposure. The study used immunosequencing to profile the T cell repertoires of more than 650 subjects and linked those repertoires to cytomegalovirus serostatus. In addition to the first cohort of 500 to 850 subjects, a separate validation cohort of 120 different subjects was used. To predict cytomegalovirus infection status, the study brought together high-throughput TCR immunosequencing, statistical association of individual TCRs with disease status, and machine learning. To study patterns of TCR occurrence, a later analysis re-analyzed previously published TCR beta repertoires from several hundred donors and added high-resolution HLA genotyping. Rather than drawing on any new phenotypic data, the later analysis identified candidate immune exposures from TCR beta sequences and the way those sequences occurred across donors. To decide whether each TCR beta V gene segment behaved as functional or pseudogenic, an earlier analysis of approximately 590 of the donors relied on high-throughput TCR beta sequencing. Donor age, sex, ethnicity and CMV serostatus were collected together with the repertoire data. A later genetic analysis took genome-wide SNP genotypes for about 65% of the 666 donors and used that subset as a discovery cohort. All discovery cohort repertoires had been generated using a single sequencing platform. HLA typing included class I and class II loci at four-digit resolution. Typing coverage differed by locus: A, B, C, DRB1 and DQB1 were typed in roughly 620-630 donors, DQA1 in 522, DPA1 in some 610, and DPB1 in approximately 450. Roughly 5 DR-DQ haplotypes were handled as single units for association and clustering because linkage in the cohort was strong. Among around 400 genotyped donors of the cohort, an average of about 240,000 unique TCR beta nucleotide sequences was sequenced per donor, of which approximately 18% were non-productive.

In total, approximately 700 healthy bone marrow donors made up the cohort. At the time of sampling, every cohort member was nominally healthy, though immune exposures that went unrecorded were likely present. The donor was CMV seronegative and belonged to the group of approximately 320 seronegative cohort members. A peripheral blood sample was collected from each donor, and TCR beta sequencing was performed on peripheral blood mononuclear cells. The Qiagen DNeasy Blood Extraction Kit was used to extract genomic DNA from the blood cell samples. As to this clone: Its binding antigen is unknown. No much larger clonotype is one base removed from it; base qualities were not supplied.

The library was prepared using the immunoSEQ multiplex PCR assay. For the multiplex PCR, a mixture combining 60 forward primers for TCR Vbeta segments and 13 reverse primers for TCR Jbeta segments was used. The CDR3 region of rearranged TCR beta genes was amplified from genomic DNA with a multiplex PCR assay. The amplified TCR beta libraries were sequenced on the Illumina HiSeq System as 87-base-pair reads. Processing in the source paper ran as follows. Across the 600 to 700 repertoires, a later analysis counted around 80 million unique TCR beta chains, 9.5 million to 12 million of which were shared by at least two donors. A nearest-neighbor algorithm error-corrected the raw reads and collapsed the reads into unique sequences, merging closely related sequences to remove PCR and sequencing errors. V, D and J gene segments were assigned by aligning CDR3 sequences to IMGT reference sequences. Each retained sequence needed at least a six-nucleotide match to both a V gene segment and a J gene segment. Rearrangements were called productive when the CDR3 lacked stop codons and stayed in frame with V and J; all others were non-productive. Following IMGT convention, CDR3 was defined as the stretch from the second conserved V-encoded cysteine up to the conserved J-encoded phenylalanine. Sequences without an unambiguous match to a single V gene segment were excluded from the earlier analysis of 500 to 700 of the donors. An earlier analysis of fewer than 750 of the donors classified V segments as functional when productive rearrangements were above 56.7% and as segregating when the standard deviation between donors was above 5%. A statistical classification framework was developed to diagnose cytomegalovirus status using the catalog of TCR beta chain sequences. In a later analysis, TCR nucleotide sequences were compared against IMGT/GENE-DB human TR gene sequences so that V and J genes could be assigned. Using the TCRdist pipeline, a later analysis assigned CDR3 sequences along with most-parsimonious VDJ recombination scenarios. In a later analysis, every TCR beta chain was defined by the combination of its CDR3 amino acid sequence and its V-gene family, and reads without a unique V-gene family were dropped. As a way to deal with suspected cross-contamination and a sequencing artifact, a later analysis dropped under 600 nucleotide sequences that were highly shared and had low generation probability. In a later analysis, a clonal expansion index for each public chain was calculated from normalized within-repertoire ranks of inferred template counts. In a later analysis, generation probabilities were computed with a VDJ recombination model fitted to out-of-frame rearrangements, and the resulting probabilities were checked against IGoR. Hypergeometric tests were used in a later analysis to score TCR-TCR, TCR-HLA and TCR-CMV co-occurrence, with a repertoire-size bias correction applied to the TCR pairs. False discovery rates were estimated in a later analysis by permuting HLA or CMV assignments 20 times. In a later analysis, co-occurring TCRs were grouped using DBSCAN, with TCRdist sequence similarity added in when clustering inside HLA-allele-positive subsets. Repertoires with fewer than 30,000 or more than 120,000 public chains were left out of co-occurrence clustering, as were five repertoires with anomalous nucleotide sharing. The table comes from immuneACCESS by way of TCRdb, which keeps in-frame sequences with V and J called. Part of the clones is missing from these tables; in studies checked, under half for an unresolved V gene and the rest for unknown reasons. V, J and clone size derive from that table, while D and trimming were established from the DNA sequence. In this sample the table shows roughly 130,000 clones, around 65% of which occur a single time. The top ten hold around 2% of the sample.

Including the terminal cysteine and phenylalanine, the CDR3 comprises 14 residues. CDR3 DNA only is kept here, 42 bases in frame from base 1. CDR1 SGHTA and CDR2 FQGNSA are derived from the germline V gene. Trimming costs V 1 base and J 6 bases, and their ends lie 9 bases apart. Summary of the overall study and its limitations: In this cohort, only TCR beta chains were sequenced, and detectable features were limited by the absence of alpha or paired-chain data. CMV serostatus was the only immune exposure information available for the cohort. In a later analysis, some 17,000 TCR beta sequences were associated with specific HLA alleles at a false discovery rate of 0.05. Assigning TCR associations to individual alleles was difficult when HLA alleles, especially DR and DQ, strongly co-occurred. A cluster of highly shared sequence variants was judged likely to represent a technical artifact of the sequencing pipeline. In a later analysis, HLA-associated TCR beta chains showed more clonal expansion and lower generation probabilities than non-associated chains that were equally common. Because HLA typing was missing for some donors at each locus, association tests included only the typed subset. Because the 87-base-pair reads could not distinguish some IMGT-functional V segments, including TRBV6-2 and TRBV6-3, those segments were excluded. The authors suggested that the approach could potentially be generalized to other disease states and immunological phenotypes. Because counts were too low, roughly 17 rarely observed V segments, including chromosome 9 orphons, were left out of the earlier analysis of several hundred of the donors. In a later analysis, most CMV-associated TCR beta chains were found to appear HLA-restricted, with HLA associations seemingly driven largely by CMV exposure. A later genetic analysis reported fewer N-insertions in productive TCRs among donors in an Asian-associated ancestry cluster than the roughly 700-donor mean. In both the original and validation cohorts, the classifier was reported to diagnose cytomegalovirus status with high specificity and sensitivity. V-gene and J-gene trimming of TCR beta chains was associated with a missense DCLRE1C variant in a later genetic analysis, and the association was replicated in an independent cohort. In an earlier analysis of 587 of the donors, most TCR beta V segments were observed in productive rearrangements about 90% or about 30% of the time, broadly matching IMGT annotations. A further reported finding was that TCR beta sequences accurately predicted the HLA-A and HLA-B alleles for most subjects in the first cohort. Correlated functional status among segregating V segments might be attributable to linkage disequilibrium, but an unknown experimental factor could not be ruled out. In the study, some 160 TCR beta chains were listed as associated with cytomegalovirus. The presence/absence analyses assumed that sequencing depth was roughly uniform across donors, and that assumption may not be true. A few of the identified cytomegalovirus-associated TCR beta chains were confirmed in vitro to be specific for cytomegalovirus antigens. In a later analysis, several top co-occurrence clusters were reported to appear linked to parvovirus B19, influenza, CMV and Epstein-Barr virus. Most TCR sequences were seen in very few donors, while some public TCRs were found in many individuals. In a later analysis, the rate of TCR association differed among HLA loci, with DRB1 alleles having the most associated TCRs and HLA-C alleles having the fewest.

Source material: PBMCs. The chain is encoded by TRBV7-2 joined to TRBJ1-4; the D gene remains uncertain. The sequence was obtained from a male donor in good health and CMV-seronegative. The CDR3 sequence is CASSLVPEDEKLFF. The DNA sequence is given as TGTGCCAGCAGCTTAGTGCCCGAGGATGAAAAACTGTTTTTT.